The clone carrying this T cell receptor (beta chain) was seen repeatedly, ten times or more. Its antigen is currently unknown. TCRdb redid the calling of the 5' RACE reads with MiXCR, one entry per CDR3 protein. The sample lists approximately 30,000 distinct CDR3 sequences, 7.9% occurring once. Germline CDR1 reads DFQATT; CDR2 reads SNEGSKA (reference sequence). Trimming removed 5 bases at V and 2 bases at J, with 9 bases between. The CDR3 runs 13 residues. This record belongs to a study of CD8 T cells in ankylosing spondylitis. Study-wide results and caveats: Under 10 highly homologous variants formed a TCR beta motif that appeared characteristic of ankylosing spondylitis blood.

The sequenced sample was blood. This sequence originates from a male donor with ankylosing spondylitis or in good health (not recorded which). The chain carries TRBV20-1 and TRBJ1-4; D is ambiguous. CDR3 sequence reads: CSACRDTNEKLFF. The DNA for the CDR3 is TGCAGTGCTTGCCGGGATACTAATGAAAAACTGTTTTTT.